The entry below gives a single T cell receptor (beta chain) sequence along with its context. Its antigen is undetermined. The repertoire was sequenced with immunoSEQ multiplex PCR; TCRdb's copy has only in-frame clones and lacks some. This sample has about 94,000 clones, with around 87% found just once. This sample is drawn from a study of OX40 agonist ivuxolimab in advanced cancers. Regarding the study as a whole: Patients with a partial response at 0.1-3.0 mg/kg had among the lowest clonal expansion. CD4+ and CD8+ T cells in blood underwent clonal expansion by week 6 at 0.1 to 3.0 mg/kg.

This CDR3 is 16 amino acids long. V was trimmed by 4 bases and J by 1 base, leaving 15 bases between them. Germline values: CDR1 MNHEY, CDR2 SMNVEV (reference sequence). V and J are TRBV27 and TRBJ2-3; perhaps TRBD2 as D (6 bases). The origin of this receptor is an adult with an advanced solid tumor such as melanoma, head and neck, liver or kidney cancer. The input for sequencing was CD4+ or CD8+ T cells sorted from blood, taken in a trial of the OX40 agonist ivuxolimab. The CDR3 reads CASSSRTTTRTDTQYF. Written as DNA, the CDR3 is TGTGCCAGCAGTTCGAGGACTACCACACGCACAGATACGCAGTATTTT.